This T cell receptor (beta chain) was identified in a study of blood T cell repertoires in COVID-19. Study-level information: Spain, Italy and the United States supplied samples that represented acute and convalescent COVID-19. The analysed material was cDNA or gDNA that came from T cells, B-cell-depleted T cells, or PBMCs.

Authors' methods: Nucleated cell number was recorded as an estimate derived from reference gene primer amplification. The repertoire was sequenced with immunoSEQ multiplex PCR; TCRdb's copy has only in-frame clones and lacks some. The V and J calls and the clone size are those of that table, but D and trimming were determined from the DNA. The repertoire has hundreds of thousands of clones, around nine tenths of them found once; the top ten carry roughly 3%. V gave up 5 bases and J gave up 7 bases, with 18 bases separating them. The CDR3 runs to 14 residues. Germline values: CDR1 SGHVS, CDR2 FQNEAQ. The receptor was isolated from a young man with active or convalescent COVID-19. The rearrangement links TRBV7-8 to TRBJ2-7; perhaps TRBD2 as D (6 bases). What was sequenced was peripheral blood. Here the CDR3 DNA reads TGTGCCAGCAGCCCGAGGACTACTCGGCGGGAGCAGTACTTC. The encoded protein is CASSPRTTRREQYF.